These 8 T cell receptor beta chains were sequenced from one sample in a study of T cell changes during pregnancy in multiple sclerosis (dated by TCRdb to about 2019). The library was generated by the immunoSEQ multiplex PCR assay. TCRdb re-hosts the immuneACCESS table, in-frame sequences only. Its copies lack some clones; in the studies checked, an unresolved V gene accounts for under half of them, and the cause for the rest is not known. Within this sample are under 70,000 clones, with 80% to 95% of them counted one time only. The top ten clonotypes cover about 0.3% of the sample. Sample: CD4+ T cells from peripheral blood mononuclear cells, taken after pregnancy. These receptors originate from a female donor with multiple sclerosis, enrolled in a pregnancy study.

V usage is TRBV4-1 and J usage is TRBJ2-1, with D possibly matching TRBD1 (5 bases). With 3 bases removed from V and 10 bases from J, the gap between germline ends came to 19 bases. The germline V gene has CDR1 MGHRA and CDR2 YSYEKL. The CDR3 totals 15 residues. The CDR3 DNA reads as TGCGCCAGCAGCCAGATAAACTTAGGGGTTGGGGAGCAGTTCTTC. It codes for CASSQINLGVGEQFF.

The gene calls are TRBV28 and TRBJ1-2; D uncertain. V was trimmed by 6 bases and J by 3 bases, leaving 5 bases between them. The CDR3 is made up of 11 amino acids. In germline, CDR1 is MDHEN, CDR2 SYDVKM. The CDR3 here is CASSPDYGYTF. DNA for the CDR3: TGTGCCAGCAGCCCCGACTATGGCTACACCTTC.

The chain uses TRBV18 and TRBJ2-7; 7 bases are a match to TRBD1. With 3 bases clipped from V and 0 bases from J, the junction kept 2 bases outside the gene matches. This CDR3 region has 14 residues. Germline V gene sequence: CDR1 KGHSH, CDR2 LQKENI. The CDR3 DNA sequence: TGTGCCAGCTCACCTGGGACAGCCTCCTACGAGCAGTACTTC. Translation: CASSPGTASYEQYF.

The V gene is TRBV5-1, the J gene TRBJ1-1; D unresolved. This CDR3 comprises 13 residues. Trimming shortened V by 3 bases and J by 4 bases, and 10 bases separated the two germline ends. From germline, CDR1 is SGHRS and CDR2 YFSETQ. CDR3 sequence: CASSYPRGTEAFF. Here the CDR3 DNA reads TGCGCCAGCAGCTACCCCCGGGGCACTGAAGCTTTCTTT.

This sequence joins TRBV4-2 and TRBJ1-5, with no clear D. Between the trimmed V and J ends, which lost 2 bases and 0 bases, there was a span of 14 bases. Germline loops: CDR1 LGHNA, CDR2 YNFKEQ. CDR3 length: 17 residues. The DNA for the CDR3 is TGTGCCAGCAGCCAAAGTGACTCGGGTAGTAGCAATCAGCCCCAGCATTTT. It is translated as CASSQSDSGSSNQPQHF.

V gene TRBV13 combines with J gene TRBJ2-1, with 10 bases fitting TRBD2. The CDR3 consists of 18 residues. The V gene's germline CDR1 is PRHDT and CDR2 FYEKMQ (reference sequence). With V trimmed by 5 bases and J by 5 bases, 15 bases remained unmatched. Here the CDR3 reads CASSATEAGTSANNEQFF. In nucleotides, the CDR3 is TGTGCCAGCAGCGCGACTGAGGCCGGGACTAGCGCCAACAATGAGCAGTTCTTC.

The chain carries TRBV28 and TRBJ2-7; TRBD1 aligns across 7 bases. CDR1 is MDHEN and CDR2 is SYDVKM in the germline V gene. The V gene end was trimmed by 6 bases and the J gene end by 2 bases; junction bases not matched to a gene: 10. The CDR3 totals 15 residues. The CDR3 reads CASSPIGDSTYEQYF. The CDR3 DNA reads TGTGCCAGCAGCCCAATAGGGGACAGCACCTACGAGCAGTACTTC.

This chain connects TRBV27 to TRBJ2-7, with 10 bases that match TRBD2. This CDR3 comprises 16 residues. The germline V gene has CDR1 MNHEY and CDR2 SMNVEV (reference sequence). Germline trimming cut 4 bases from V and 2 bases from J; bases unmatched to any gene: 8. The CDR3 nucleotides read TGTGCCAGCAGTTCAAGTTCTAGCGGGAGTGCCTACGAGCAGTACTTC. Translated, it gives CASSSSSSGSAYEQYF.